This TCR beta chain was obtained from a study of human T cells and chemical hapten exposure (dated by TCRdb to the early 2020s). Regarding the research as a whole: For sensitization, 2% DPC in acetone was applied to an approximately 2 cm by approximately 2 cm area of upper inner arm skin. Blood was sampled from patients pre-sensitization (week 0) and at 2, 6 and about 24 weeks after DPC sensitization. Peripheral blood TCR repertoire changes were tracked in vivo in alopecia patients during primary and secondary sensitization to the hapten diphenylcyclopropenone (DPC). The patient cohort, mostly female, included alopecia areata with under or over 50% scalp involvement, alopecia totalis and alopecia universalis. Libraries were combined into a pool for sequencing, and differences in TCR yield between samples came mainly from small differences in library volumes within the pool. Patch testing on the upper back used Finn chambers containing 0.01% DPC, with scoring done after 6 days according to International Contact Dermatitis Research Group standards. For TCR sequencing, blood came from 25 to 30 alopecia patients at anywhere from one to four time points (pre-sensitization, 2, 6 and 24 weeks). Patients additionally received weekly therapeutic DPC doses to the scalp throughout the approximately 24-week study period. From each blood RNA sample, both TCR alpha and TCR beta chains were sequenced.

In light of the paper, this sample's time point label describes: patch test 1, 2 weeks after DPC sensitization. The treatment or condition label of this sample denotes: therapeutic diphenylcyclopropenone sensitization with weekly scalp DPC. Total RNA was isolated from unfractionated whole blood collected in Tempus Blood RNA tubes. At every patch-test visit, the blood draw took place before the patch test was put on. Patients were considered eligible if aged 18 to 70, diagnosed with alopecia and deemed suitable for DPC therapy, and patients were excluded if pregnant. The protocol used for the library was RACE. Sequenced on a NextSeq 500. During library preparation, unique molecular identifiers were attached to individual cDNA molecules so that TCRs could be counted in a quantitative, reproducible way. The study's own analysis went as follows. A median of around 100,000 TCRs per sample was observed, with a range of roughly 23,224 to 750,000. V, J and CDR3 annotation of the TCR reads was carried out using the Decombinator software suite. Every sample was subsampled to the same number of TCRs (28,000) for the PS versus PT1 abundance plots. TCRs were defined as expanded if absent before sensitization and observed at least eight times at the 2-week time point. The raw public reads went through TCRdb reprocessing: fastp at Q25, MiXCR clone calling, in-frame beta chains kept. Records with the same CDR3 protein are collapsed into one entry carrying the most frequent genes and DNA. The V and J calls here are based on TCRdb, not the publication. The sample has 30,000 to 40,000 distinct CDR3 sequences on record, around 6.4% of them singletons. The leading ten clones occupy roughly 9.1% of the sample.

What the work shows at the level of the full study, not this receptor alone: No change with DPC sensitization was found in the number of TCRs above 1 in 1000 frequency, and no evidence of global repertoire structure alterations was found. The number of PT1 expanded TCRs positively correlated with patch test score, significant at thresholds 8, 16 and 32 but not 4. Because all patients had alopecia, a presumed autoimmune disease, the immune response of the patients might differ from that of healthy individuals. Expanded TCRs formed significantly more large CDR3 similarity clusters than pre-sensitization or healthy control sets, consistent with antigen-driven responses. Repeated subsampling changed both the strength of the expansion versus patch-test correlation and the threshold at which that correlation became significant.

This clonotype has only a few counts. It lacks a known antigen. Base qualities are not recorded, but no much larger clone differs from it by a single base. The TCR comes from a woman between 25 and 40 years old with alopecia areata. Some clones in this sample may be carry-over from other donors' samples. Sequencing used whole blood, obtained in connection with sensitization to the hapten diphenylcyclopropenone (DPC).

The CDR3 reads CASSQELGSQETQYF. At the DNA level, the sequence is TGCGCCAGCAGCCAAGAACTCGGGAGCCAAGAGACCCAGTACTTC. Recombination connected TRBV4-3 to TRBJ2-5; perhaps TRBD2 is the D gene, with 6 bases matching. Deletion took 0 bases off V and 1 base off J, with a span of 9 bases between the germline ends. In the germline V gene, CDR1 corresponds to LGHNA and CDR2 to YSLEER. From the cysteine up to the phenylalanine, the CDR3 has a length of 15 residues. Only the CDR3 portion is preserved as DNA: 45 bases, with reading frame beginning at the first base.